The 14 T cell receptor beta chains in this list originate from one sample, sequenced in a study of blood T cell repertoires in COVID-19. Assay used: immunoSEQ multiplex PCR; TCRdb lists only in-frame clones, some missing. This table holds some 400,000 clones, about 90% found once. Source material: peripheral blood. The source is a woman aged 25 to 39 with COVID-19, enrolled during active disease.

This clone appeared once. The V gene is TRBV2, the J gene TRBJ1-2; 11 bases fit TRBD1. V gave up 5 bases and J gave up 4 bases; unmatched junction bases: 6. The CDR3 is 15 amino acids. The germline CDR1 and CDR2 sequences are SNHLY and FYNNEI. CDR3: CASSWLGTGGYGYTF. The CDR3 region has the DNA TGTGCCAGCAGTTGGTTGGGGACAGGGGGCTATGGCTACACCTTC.

The genes are TRBV5-1 and TRBJ2-3; weak D call: TRBD1 (6 bases). CDR3 length: 12 amino acids. CDR1 and CDR2 (germline): SGHRS, YFSETQ. V dropped 6 bases and J dropped 4 bases, with 9 bases sitting between them. CDR3 protein: CASTQGSDTQYF. The CDR3 nucleotides read TGCGCCAGCACACAGGGCTCAGATACGCAGTATTTT.

The chain recombines TRBV2 with TRBJ2-7; possible D gene TRBD2, 5 bases. CDR1 SNHLY and CDR2 FYNNEI come from the germline V gene. V shed 6 bases and J shed 0 bases, with 15 bases lying between them. The CDR3 length is 15 residues. The CDR3 coding sequence is TGTGCCAGCAGGGGATGGAGAGGGAACTCCTACGAGCAGTACTTC. Translated: CASRGWRGNSYEQYF.

This clone has only a few counts. This sequence joins TRBV7-9 and TRBJ2-7, with TRBD1 matching over 7 bases. Germline CDR1 is SEHNR and CDR2 is FQNEAQ (reference sequence). Unmatched junction bases numbered 4, after V lost 2 bases and J lost 3 bases. CDR3 length equals 14 residues. This chain's CDR3 is CASSLPGGGYEQYF. In nucleotides, the CDR3 is TGTGCCAGCAGCTTACCAGGGGGTGGCTACGAGCAGTACTTC.

Worth noting for this clone: Distinct nucleotide sequences in the sample also encode this CDR3. V gene TRBV18 combines with J gene TRBJ2-7; 13 bases line up with TRBD2. CDR1 is KGHSH and CDR2 is LQKENI in the germline V gene. V dropped 6 bases and J dropped 4; count of bases not matched to a gene: 6. This CDR3 has 15 residues. DNA of the CDR3: TGTGCCAGCTCCCCAGGGACTAGCGGGACATACGAGCAGTACTTC. Protein: CASSPGTSGTYEQYF.

This clone has only one observation. This chain connects TRBV30 to TRBJ2-1, with 11 bases aligning to TRBD2. Germline V lookup: CDR1 GTSNPN, CDR2 SVGIG (reference sequence). The V and J ends lost 8 bases and 3 bases, in that order; junction bases with no gene match: 3. CDR3 length: 13 amino acids. The chain's CDR3 is CAQTSGNYNEQFF. The CDR3 DNA reads as TGTGCCCAGACTAGCGGGAACTACAATGAGCAGTTCTTC.

V usage is TRBV14 and J usage is TRBJ2-2; 8 bases fit TRBD1. CDR3 length: 15 amino acids. J was trimmed by 6 bases and V by 4 bases; bases with no gene match: 7. The germline V gene has CDR1 SGHDN and CDR2 FVKESK. CDR3 sequence reads: CASSLGGQGPGELFF. CDR3 in DNA: TGTGCCAGCAGCCTGGGTGGACAGGGCCCCGGGGAGCTGTTTTTT.

The V gene is TRBV7-6, the J gene TRBJ2-2; D may be TRBD1 (6 bases). Deletions cut 1 base from V and 2 bases from J, with 17 bases between. Looked up from germline, CDR1 is SGHVS and CDR2 is FNYEAQ. The CDR3 extends over 18 amino acids. CDR3 sequence: CASSLVVTGQTNTGELFF. DNA for the CDR3: TGTGCCAGCAGCTTAGTTGTGACAGGACAGACCAACACCGGGGAGCTGTTTTTT. Looking up the rest from reference TRBV7-6 and TRBJ2-2 gives the full variable domain: GAGVSQSPRYKVTKRGQDVALRCDPISGHVSLYWYRQALGQGPEFLTYFNYEAQQDKSGLPNDRFSAERPEGSISTLTIQRTEQRDSAMYRCASSLVVTGQTNTGELFFGEGSRLTVL.

The V call is TRBV28, the J call TRBJ2-7; 8 positions match TRBD1. This CDR3 is 13 amino acids long. Germline CDR1 is MDHEN and CDR2 is SYDVKM. After removal of 6 bases from V and 7 bases from J, the junction contained 8 bases not matched to a gene. The DNA of the CDR3 is TGTGCCAGCAGGGCCCCAGGGGGCTGGGAGCAGTACTTC. Protein: CASRAPGGWEQYF. Drawing the rest from reference TRBV28 and TRBJ2-7, the complete variable domain is DVKVTQSSRYLVKRTGEKVFLECVQDMDHENMFWYRQDPGLGLRLIYFSYDVKMKEKGDIPEGYSVSREKKERFSLILESASTNQTSMYLCASRAPGGWEQYFGPGTRLTVT.

This clone appeared a few times. CDR3 in DNA: TGTGCCAGCAGTTACTCGAGGGACAGCTATGGCTACACCTTC. Encoded protein: CASSYSRDSYGYTF. The V gene is TRBV6-5, the J gene TRBJ1-2, with TRBD1 identical over 7 bases. Germline trimming cut 0 bases from V and 4 bases from J; bases unmatched to any gene: 2. The CDR3 loop spans 14 amino acids. CDR1 is MNHEY, CDR2 SVGAGI, per germline.

This sequence joins TRBV4-1 and TRBJ2-7, with 10 bases identical to TRBD1. Germline assignment: CDR1 MGHRA and CDR2 YSYEKL. The CDR3 spans 18 residues. V lost 4 bases, J lost 2 bases, and 14 bases stayed unmatched. CDR3 in DNA: TGCGCCAGCAGCCCCCCTGCCCGACAGGGGGCGAAGACCTACGAGCAGTACTTC. Translation: CASSPPARQGAKTYEQYF.

The chain employs TRBV2 and TRBJ2-5; 10 bases are shared with TRBD2. J lost 5 bases, V lost 8 bases, and 8 bases had no gene match. Germline assignment: CDR1 SNHLY and CDR2 FYNNEI. This CDR3 spans 14 amino acids. The chain's CDR3 is CASDSGRAGETQYF. The CDR3 coding sequence is TGTGCCAGCGACAGCGGGAGGGCCGGGGAGACCCAGTACTTC.

The rearrangement uses TRBV5-1 and TRBJ2-7; weak D call: TRBD1 (5 bases). The germline gives CDR1 SGHRS, CDR2 YFSETQ. CDR3 length: 17 residues. The V and J ends lost 1 base and 7 bases respectively, with 24 bases between them. The CDR3 DNA reads TGCGCCAGCAGCTTGCCGCCGCAGGGCCCAGTGGCAAAGGAGCAGTACTTC. Amino acid sequence: CASSLPPQGPVAKEQYF. Variable domain in full (rest from reference TRBV5-1 and TRBJ2-7): KAGVTQTPRYLIKTRGQQVTLSCSPISGHRSVSWYQQTPGQGLQFLFEYFSETQRNKGNFPGRFSGRQFSNSRSEMNVSTLELGDSALYLCASSLPPQGPVAKEQYFGPGTRLTVT.

This chain uses TRBV18 with TRBJ1-5; TRBD1 is a possible D gene (6 bases). Trimming cost V 3 bases and J 15 bases, with 15 bases left between them. The CDR3 is made up of 12 amino acids. Germline CDR1 reads KGHSH; CDR2 reads LQKENI. CDR3 DNA: TGTGCCAGCTCACCGGGTCAGGGGCCGCGGCATTTT. Its protein product is CASSPGQGPRHF.